This T cell receptor (beta chain) was identified during a study of shared clonotypes between healthy human individuals. The study, taken as a whole, reports: In a handful of donors, around 5% of naive CD4 clonotypes appeared in common.

V was pared by 4 bases and J by 7 bases, with 10 bases between. The CDR3 covers 12 residues. From germline, CDR1 is SQVTM and CDR2 ANQGSEA. Genomic DNA per cell subset filled all wells of several immunoSEQ plates. Sequenced by immunoSEQ multiplex PCR; TCRdb stores in-frame clones only, minus some. The sample records about 1.4 million clones, roughly 96% being singletons. To note about this clone: As yet, its antigen is unknown.

This receptor was taken from a man aged 25 to 45 in good health. Material for sequencing was naive CD4+ T cells sorted from blood. Subset: CD45RA+ positively selected. The V gene is TRBV29-1, the J gene TRBJ1-4; no definite D call. The DNA for the CDR3 is TGCAGCGTTGGTACGGGCCTTGAAAAACTGTTTTTT. This translates into CSVGTGLEKLFF.